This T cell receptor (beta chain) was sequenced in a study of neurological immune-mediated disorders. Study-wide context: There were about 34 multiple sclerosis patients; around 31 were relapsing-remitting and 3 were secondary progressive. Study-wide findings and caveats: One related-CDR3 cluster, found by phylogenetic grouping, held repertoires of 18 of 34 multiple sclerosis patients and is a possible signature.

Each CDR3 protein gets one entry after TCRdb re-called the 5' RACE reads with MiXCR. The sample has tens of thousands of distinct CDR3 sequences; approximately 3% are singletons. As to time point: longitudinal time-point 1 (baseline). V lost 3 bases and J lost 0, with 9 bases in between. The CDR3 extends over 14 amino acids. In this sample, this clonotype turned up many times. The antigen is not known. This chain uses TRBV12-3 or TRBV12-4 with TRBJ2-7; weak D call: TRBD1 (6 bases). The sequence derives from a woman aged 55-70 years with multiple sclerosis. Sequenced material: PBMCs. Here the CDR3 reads CASSFQGNSYEQYF. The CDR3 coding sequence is TGTGCCAGCAGTTTTCAGGGGAACTCCTACGAGCAGTACTTC.